Presented here are 20 T cell receptor beta chains from one specimen sequenced in a study of PD-L1 blockade in urothelial cancer (dated 2017 in TCRdb). The receptor library was made with the immunoSEQ multiplex PCR assay. TCRdb stores this immuneACCESS table with in-frame sequences only. Part of the clones is absent; in the studies checked, under half of the shortfall reflects unresolved V genes, and no reason is known for the rest. For this sample the table gives about 95,000 clones, of which nearly 90% were detected only once. The ten biggest clones cover about 1.7% of the sample. The time point label corresponds to: pretreatment peripheral blood. The material was PBMCs, obtained around atezolizumab (anti-PD-L1) treatment. The source is a man between 60 and 75 years old with urothelial cancer.

The V and J genes are TRBV6-7 and TRBJ2-5; 8 bases are a match to TRBD1. Being an ORF, TRBV6-7 has a function that is uncertain. CDR3 length: 16 amino acids. V was pared by 6 bases and J by 5 bases, with 14 bases of the junction left unmatched. CDR3 sequence (DNA): TGTGCCAGCAGCGTAAGATTCGGACAGGGCTGGGAGACCCAGTACTTC. Translating gives CASSVRFGQGWETQYF.

The chain has TRBV25-1 and TRBJ1-2, with TRBD1 as a possible D gene (5 bases). The CDR3 has 13 amino acids. V lost 5 bases and J lost 7, with 14 bases in between. Germline values: CDR1 MGHDK, CDR2 SYGVNS. CDR3 coding DNA: TGTGCCAGCAGTCCAGGCGGAGGGACTGGCTACACCTTC. The encoded protein is CASSPGGGTGYTF.

The chain recombines TRBV30 with TRBJ2-5, with D tentatively TRBD2 (5 bases). The better agreement between TRBJ2-7 and the DNA end casts doubt on the J call. The germline V gene encodes CDR1 GTSNPN and CDR2 SVGIG (reference sequence). The CDR3 runs to 13 residues. This chain's CDR3 is CAWSSEASYEQYF. The CDR3 DNA reads as TGTGCCTGGAGTTCGGAGGCCTCCTACGAGCAGTACTTC.

The V call is TRBV2, the J call TRBJ2-5, with a tentative D call TRBD1 (6 bases). Germline loops: CDR1 SNHLY, CDR2 FYNNEI. V lost 1 base and J lost 5, with 8 bases in between. This CDR3 region has 13 residues. CDR3 loop: CASSEGTVETQYF. The CDR3 DNA sequence: TGTGCCAGCAGTGAAGGGACAGTGGAGACCCAGTACTTC. The full variable domain, rest sourced from reference TRBV2 and TRBJ2-5, is EPEVTQTPSHQVTQMGQEVILRCVPISNHLYFYWYRQILGQKVEFLVSFYNNEISEKSEIFDDQFSVERPDGSNFTLKIRSTKLEDSAMYFCASSEGTVETQYFGPGTRLLVL.

The V call is TRBV29-1, the J call TRBJ1-1; 7 positions match TRBD1. Germline V gene sequence: CDR1 SQVTM, CDR2 ANQGSEA. Unmatched junction bases numbered 9, after V lost 7 bases and J lost 4 bases. The CDR3 has 13 amino acids. CDR3 DNA sequence: TGCAGCGCTCCGACAGGGAAGGCCACTGAAGCTTTCTTT. Residues: CSAPTGKATEAFF.

The chain joins TRBV7-8 to TRBJ2-1; D perhaps matches TRBD1 (6 bases). Looked up from germline, CDR1 is SGHVS and CDR2 is FQNEAQ. The CDR3 is 13 amino acids. V was cut by 2 bases and J by 6 bases, with 8 bases left in between. The CDR3 DNA follows: TGTGCCAGCAGCTTACTACAGGGCAATGAGCAGTTCTTC. Its translation: CASSLLQGNEQFF.

The chain recombines TRBV30 with TRBJ2-3, with 10 bases aligning to TRBD2. This CDR3 comprises 14 residues. The V gene end was trimmed by 5 bases and the J gene end by 4 bases; junction bases not matched to a gene: 6. Germline CDR1 is GTSNPN and CDR2 is SVGIG (reference sequence). The CDR3 sequence: CAWALAGVSDTQYF. CDR3 sequence (DNA): TGTGCCTGGGCCCTAGCGGGAGTTTCAGATACGCAGTATTTT.

The chain carries TRBV21-1 and TRBJ2-4; the listed D gene, TRBD1, was not tested against the DNA. TRBV21-1 is a pseudogene segment. This CDR3 has 16 amino acids. The CDR3 region has the DNA TGTGCCAGCAGCGCGGGACAGGGGCTGGCCAAAAACATTCAGTACTTC. Amino acids: CASSAGQGLAKNIQYF.

This chain connects TRBV7-3 to TRBJ2-1, with TRBD2 identical over 7 bases. From germline, CDR1 is SGHTA and CDR2 FQGTGA. The junction had 7 bases not matched to a gene; V was cut back by 8 bases and J by 6 bases. The CDR3 has 13 residues. CDR3 loop: CASGLGRANEQFF. CDR3 nucleotides: TGTGCCAGCGGGTTAGGGAGGGCCAATGAGCAGTTCTTC.

This clone was observed a single time. The CDR3 reads CASSLGGRLNTEAFF. CDR3 nucleotide sequence: TGTGCCAGCAGTTTGGGAGGACGCTTAAACACTGAAGCTTTCTTT. The genes are TRBV28 and TRBJ1-1, with unresolved D. The CDR3 spans 15 residues. Looked up from germline, CDR1 is MDHEN and CDR2 is SYDVKM. Trimming pared 3 bases from V and 2 bases from J, leaving 13 bases between.

This chain uses TRBV21-1 with TRBJ1-6; TRBD1 is the table's D call, not checked against the DNA. TRBV21-1 is assigned pseudogene status. CDR3 length: 15 residues. The CDR3 sequence: CASSKRTGRNSPLHF. In DNA form, the CDR3 reads TGTGCCAGCAGCAAGAGGACAGGGCGGAATTCACCCCTCCACTTT.

The genes are TRBV28 and TRBJ2-4, with TRBD1 matching over 8 bases. The CDR3 loop spans 15 amino acids. In germline, CDR1 is MDHEN, CDR2 SYDVKM. The V and J ends lost 4 bases and 9 bases, in that order; junction bases with no gene match: 11. CDR3 sequence (DNA): TGTGCCAGCAGTTCGCCGGGACAGGCTACGGGCATTCAGTACTTC. It translates to CASSSPGQATGIQYF.

The chain combines TRBV4-2 with TRBJ2-7; 9 nucleotides align to TRBD2. The V and J ends lost 0 bases and 4 bases, in that order; junction bases with no gene match: 4. The germline CDR1 and CDR2 sequences are LGHNA and YNFKEQ. The CDR3 has 15 residues. CDR3 DNA: TGTGCCAGCAGCCAAGATACTAGCGGGCTTTACGAGCAGTACTTC. Its protein is CASSQDTSGLYEQYF.

The chain recombines TRBV14 with TRBJ2-5; 11 bases align to TRBD2. Trimming at V came to 4 bases and at J to 5 bases, leaving 18 bases not matched to a gene. CDR1 SGHDN and CDR2 FVKESK come from the germline V gene. This CDR3 has 19 amino acids. The DNA for the CDR3 is TGTGCCAGCAGCCTCTGGAGGGCTAGCGGGGGGCCCGGAGCGGAGACCCAGTACTTC. Translation: CASSLWRASGGPGAETQYF.

A remark on this clone: A read error is possible here, since a much larger clone lies one base away. The V call is TRBV5-1, the J call TRBJ2-7; 9 bases fit TRBD1. Unmatched junction bases numbered 0, after V lost 0 bases and J lost 2 bases. Germline CDR1 SGHRS, CDR2 YFSETQ. The CDR3 has 14 amino acids. Here the CDR3 DNA reads TGCGCCAGCAGCTTGGGGACAGGGGCCTACGAGCAGTACTTC. Encoded protein: CASSLGTGAYEQYF.

The gene calls are TRBV4-1 and TRBJ2-2, with 10 nucleotides matching TRBD2. The CDR3 has 16 amino acids. Losses at the gene ends were 2 bases for V and 4 bases for J; bases not matched to a gene: 4. Germline CDR1 and CDR2: MGHRA and YSYEKL. The CDR3 sequence: CASSQSAGGRTGELFF. In nucleotides, the CDR3 is TGCGCCAGCAGCCAATCAGCGGGGGGGCGCACCGGGGAGCTGTTTTTT.

V is TRBV4-3 and J is TRBJ2-1, with TRBD2 matching 13 bases. CDR3 length: 15 residues. J gave up 5 bases and V 4 bases, and 2 bases lay outside the gene matches. Germline-derived CDR1 and CDR2 are LGHNA and YSLEER. As DNA, the CDR3 is TGCGCCAGCAGCCTTGGACTAGCGGGAGACAATGAGCAGTTCTTC. This encodes CASSLGLAGDNEQFF.

This sequence joins TRBV27 and TRBJ2-7; 11 positions match TRBD1. The CDR3 is 16 amino acids. V trimming: 8 bases; J trimming: 3 bases; junction bases outside the gene matches: 12. Germline loops: CDR1 MNHEY, CDR2 SMNVEV (reference sequence). In DNA form, the CDR3 reads TGTGCCAGCGGACACACAGGACAGGGGGCCATCTACGAGCAGTACTTC. It codes for CASGHTGQGAIYEQYF.

The chain employs TRBV5-4 and TRBJ1-4, with unresolved D. Germline CDR1 reads SGHNT; CDR2 reads YYREEE (reference sequence). Trimming shortened V by 0 bases and J by 15 bases, and 18 bases separated the two germline ends. There are 14 residues in the CDR3. The CDR3 sequence: CASSLGLLGSGVFF. The CDR3 nucleotides read TGTGCCAGCAGCTTGGGGTTGTTGGGCAGTGGCGTGTTTTTT. Supplemented by reference TRBV5-4 and TRBJ1-4, the full variable domain reads ETGVTQSPTHLIKTRGQQVTLRCSSQSGHNTVSWYQQALGQGPQFIFQYYREEENGRGNFPPRFSGLQFPNYSSELNVNALELDDSALYLCASSLGLLGSGVFFGSGTQLSVL.

The rearrangement uses TRBV11-1 and TRBJ2-1; TRBD2 matches at 9 bases. Trimming cost V 5 bases and J 2 bases; bases outside gene matches: 7. The CDR3 has 16 amino acids. Germline assignment: CDR1 SGHAT and CDR2 FQDESV (reference sequence). Here the CDR3 reads CASSQGGGRAYNEQFF. CDR3 DNA: TGTGCCAGCAGCCAAGGTGGCGGGAGGGCCTACAATGAGCAGTTCTTC.